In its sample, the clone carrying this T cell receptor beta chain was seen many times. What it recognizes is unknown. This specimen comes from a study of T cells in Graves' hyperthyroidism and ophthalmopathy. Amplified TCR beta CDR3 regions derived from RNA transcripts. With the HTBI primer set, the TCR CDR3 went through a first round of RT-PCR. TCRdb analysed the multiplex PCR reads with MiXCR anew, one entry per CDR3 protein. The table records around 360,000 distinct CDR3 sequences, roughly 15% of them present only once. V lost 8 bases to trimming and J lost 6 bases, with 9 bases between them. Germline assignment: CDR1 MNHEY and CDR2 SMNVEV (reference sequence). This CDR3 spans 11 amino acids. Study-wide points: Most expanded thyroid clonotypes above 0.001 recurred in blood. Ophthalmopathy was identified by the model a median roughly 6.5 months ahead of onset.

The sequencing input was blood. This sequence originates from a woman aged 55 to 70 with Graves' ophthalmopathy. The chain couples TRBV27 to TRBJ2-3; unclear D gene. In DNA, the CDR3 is TGTGCCAGCGGATGGGTTGATACGCAGTATTTT. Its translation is CASGWVDTQYF.